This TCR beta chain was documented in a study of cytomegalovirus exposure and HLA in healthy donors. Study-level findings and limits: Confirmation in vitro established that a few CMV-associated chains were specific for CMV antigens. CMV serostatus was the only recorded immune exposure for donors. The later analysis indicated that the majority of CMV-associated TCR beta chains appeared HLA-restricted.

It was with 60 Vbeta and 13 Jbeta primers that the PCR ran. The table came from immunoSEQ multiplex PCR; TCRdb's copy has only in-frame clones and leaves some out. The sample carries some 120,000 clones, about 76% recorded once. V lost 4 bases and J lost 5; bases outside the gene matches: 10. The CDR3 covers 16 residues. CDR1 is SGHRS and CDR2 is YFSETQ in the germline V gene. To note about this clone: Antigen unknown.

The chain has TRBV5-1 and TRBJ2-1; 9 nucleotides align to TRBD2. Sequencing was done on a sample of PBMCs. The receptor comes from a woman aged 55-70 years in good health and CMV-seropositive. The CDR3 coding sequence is TGCGCCAGCAGCCCCCCAACCGGGACTAGCAACAATGAGCAGTTCTTC. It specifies CASSPPTGTSNNEQFF. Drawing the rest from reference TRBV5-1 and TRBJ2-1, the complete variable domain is KAGVTQTPRYLIKTRGQQVTLSCSPISGHRSVSWYQQTPGQGLQFLFEYFSETQRNKGNFPGRFSGRQFSNSRSEMNVSTLELGDSALYLCASSPPTGTSNNEQFFGPGTRLTVL.